This entry lists 28 T cell receptor beta chains sequenced from one sample in a study of shared clonotypes between healthy human individuals. Using immunoSEQ multiplex PCR, the repertoire was profiled, and TCRdb retains in-frame clones only, with some absent. The sample shows about 110,000 clones, about 67% of them seen only once. What was sequenced was memory CD8+ T cells sorted from blood. Subset of the sample: CD45RO+ cells pooled with CCR7-negative TemRA cells. The receptors originated from a woman aged 25 to 39 in good health.

This chain links TRBV25-1 with TRBJ2-7; the match to TRBD2 covers 11 bases. In germline, CDR1 is MGHDK, CDR2 SYGVNS. The CDR3 runs to 14 residues. Trimming at V came to 9 bases and at J to 5 bases, leaving 9 bases not matched to a gene. The CDR3 here is CASIGLAGLDEQYF. The CDR3 bases are TGTGCCAGTATTGGACTAGCGGGCCTCGACGAGCAGTACTTC.

Only a few counts were recorded for this clone. This chain uses TRBV28 with TRBJ1-3; TRBD1 agrees at 7 bases. This CDR3 spans 16 amino acids. Germline V CDR1 and CDR2: MDHEN, SYDVKM. Trimming took 2 bases from V and 0 from J; bases not matched to a gene: 4. CDR3 DNA: TGTGCCAGCAGTTTAGACGGGACAGTCTCTGGAAACACCATATATTTT. It is translated as CASSLDGTVSGNTIYF. The full variable domain, in which reference TRBV28 and TRBJ1-3 provide the parts outside the CDR3, is DVKVTQSSRYLVKRTGEKVFLECVQDMDHENMFWYRQDPGLGLRLIYFSYDVKMKEKGDIPEGYSVSREKKERFSLILESASTNQTSMYLCASSLDGTVSGNTIYFGEGSWLTVV.

The genes are TRBV5-1 and TRBJ1-1; no definite D call. The CDR3 length is 14 residues. In germline, CDR1 is SGHRS, CDR2 YFSETQ. The V end was cut by 0 bases, the J end by 6 bases, with 12 bases between. The CDR3 DNA reads TGCGCCAGCAGCTTGGCAGGCTTTGGCCCTGAAGCTTTCTTT. Its translation is CASSLAGFGPEAFF. Combining the CDR3 with reference TRBV5-1 and TRBJ1-1 gives the whole variable domain KAGVTQTPRYLIKTRGQQVTLSCSPISGHRSVSWYQQTPGQGLQFLFEYFSETQRNKGNFPGRFSGRQFSNSRSEMNVSTLELGDSALYLCASSLAGFGPEAFFGQGTRLTVV.

In this sample, this clone turned up a few times. The chain employs TRBV25-1 and TRBJ2-7; 8 bases align to TRBD1. CDR3 length equals 13 residues. The germline V gene has CDR1 MGHDK and CDR2 SYGVNS. J gave up 3 bases and V 8 bases, and 6 bases lay outside the gene matches. This chain's CDR3 is CASRVTGGYEQYF. DNA for the CDR3: TGTGCCAGCCGGGTTACAGGGGGCTACGAGCAGTACTTC.

The CDR3 here is CASSDGWRNQPQHF. The CDR3 DNA sequence: TGTGCCAGCAGTGATGGGTGGAGAAATCAGCCCCAGCATTTT. The genes are TRBV6-1 and TRBJ1-5; no firm D call. CDR1 and CDR2 from the germline V gene are MNHNS and SASEGT. V was shortened by 3 bases and J by 4 bases, with 10 bases between the two germline ends. CDR3 length: 14 residues.

The table lists this clone with many counts. This chain links TRBV19 with TRBJ1-5; D not resolved. Between the trimmed V and J ends, which lost 1 base and 6 bases, there was a span of 4 bases. Looked up from germline, CDR1 is LNHDA and CDR2 is SQIVND (reference sequence). CDR3 length equals 12 residues. CDR3 residues: CASSIGAQPQHF. CDR3 in DNA: TGTGCCAGTAGTATAGGTGCTCAGCCCCAGCATTTT.

At least ten counts were recorded for this clone. V usage is TRBV6-4 and J usage is TRBJ2-6; no definite D call. The CDR3 has 16 residues. V lost 0 bases, J lost 0 bases, and 6 bases lay in between. Germline-derived CDR1 and CDR2 are MRHNA and SNTAGT. CDR3 sequence (DNA): TGTGCCAGCAGTGACTCCCGGAGCTCTGGGGCCAACGTCCTGACTTTC. Translated: CASSDSRSSGANVLTF.

V gene TRBV7-6 combines with J gene TRBJ1-4; the D gene is possibly TRBD1 (6 bases). The germline gives CDR1 SGHVS, CDR2 FNYEAQ. The germline V and J ends were trimmed by 6 bases and 7 bases, with 18 bases remaining between them. The CDR3 contains 15 residues. The DNA for the CDR3 is TGTGCCAGCAGACGTACAGGGTATCGCGGTGAAAAACTGTTTTTT. This codes for CASRRTGYRGEKLFF.

This chain joins TRBV2 and TRBJ2-3; 12 positions agree with TRBD2. V gave up 6 bases and J gave up 0 bases; unmatched junction bases: 7. The CDR3 totals 17 residues. The V gene's germline CDR1 is SNHLY and CDR2 FYNNEI. CDR3 nucleotides: TGTGCCAGCAGCCCCGGACTAGCGGGGCCTAGCACAGATACGCAGTATTTT. As protein: CASSPGLAGPSTDTQYF.

This clone has at least ten counts. This CDR3 is also generated by other DNA sequences in the sample. V and J are TRBV1 and TRBJ2-7; the table names TRBD2, a call not compared with the DNA. TRBV1 represents a pseudogene. The CDR3 has 13 amino acids. The CDR3 coding sequence is TGCACCAGCTGGCTGGCTACTACCTACGAGCAGTACTTC. The encoded protein is CTSWLATTYEQYF.

This clone was observed a single time. This chain links TRBV25-1 with TRBJ2-5; TRBD2 aligns across 13 bases. CDR3 length: 15 amino acids. Looked up from germline, CDR1 is MGHDK and CDR2 is SYGVNS. Trimming took 6 bases from V and 5 from J; bases not matched to a gene: 6. The DNA of the CDR3 is TGTGCCAGCAGCGGGACTAGCGGGGTCCGGGAGACCCAGTACTTC. Protein sequence: CASSGTSGVRETQYF.

The V gene is TRBV4-2, the J gene TRBJ2-3, with TRBD2 matching over 8 bases. This CDR3 is 14 amino acids long. Germline trimming cut 3 bases from V and 4 bases from J; bases unmatched to any gene: 3. CDR1 and CDR2 from the germline V gene are LGHNA and YNFKEQ. The CDR3 DNA is TGTGCCAGCAGCCATGGGACTAGTGCAGATACGCAGTATTTT. Protein sequence: CASSHGTSADTQYF.

This clone was detected only a few times. The rearrangement joins TRBV28 to TRBJ2-7; D call uncertain. Per germline, CDR1 MDHEN and CDR2 SYDVKM. The CDR3 contains 12 residues. Trimming removed 7 bases at V and 0 bases at J, with 7 bases between. CDR3 DNA: TGTGCCAGCACCGGGTTCTCCTACGAGCAGTACTTC. Protein: CASTGFSYEQYF.

This chain connects TRBV7-9 to TRBJ2-5; 10 bases are shared with TRBD1. This CDR3 contains 15 residues. The V gene's germline CDR1 is SEHNR and CDR2 FQNEAQ (reference sequence). The junction had 7 bases not matched to a gene; V was cut back by 4 bases and J by 5 bases. The CDR3 is CASSSGTGASETQYF. For the CDR3, the DNA is TGTGCCAGCAGCTCCGGGACAGGGGCTTCGGAGACCCAGTACTTC.

The rearrangement links TRBV29-1 to TRBJ2-3; D ambiguous. The CDR3 consists of 13 residues. Between the trimmed V and J ends, which lost 0 bases and 0 bases, there was a span of 4 bases. Germline lookup yields CDR1 SQVTM and CDR2 ANQGSEA. The CDR3 DNA sequence: TGCAGCGTTGAAGACTGGAGCACAGATACGCAGTATTTT. Amino acid sequence: CSVEDWSTDTQYF.

The rearrangement links TRBV27 to TRBJ1-3; D call uncertain. CDR3 size: 14 residues. Germline CDR1 reads MNHEY; CDR2 reads SMNVEV (reference sequence). V was shortened by 3 bases and J by 2 bases, with 8 bases between the two germline ends. This chain's CDR3 is CASSFRGTGNTIYF. DNA of the CDR3: TGTGCCAGCAGTTTCCGGGGAACTGGAAACACCATATATTTT.

This clone was found once. The chain has TRBV4-1 and TRBJ2-5; TRBD1 might be the D (6 bases). Trimming took 0 bases from V and 4 from J, leaving 9 bases between them. This CDR3 is 14 amino acids long. The germline V gene has CDR1 MGHRA and CDR2 YSYEKL. CDR3 nucleotide sequence: TGCGCCAGCAGCCAAGAGGGGGCCCGAGAGACCCAGTACTTC. This encodes CASSQEGARETQYF.

The V call is TRBV7-3, the J call TRBJ2-1, with D hard to call. The CDR3 sequence is 14 residues long. Trimming left V 5 bases short and J 5 bases short, with 13 bases between. In germline, CDR1 is SGHTA, CDR2 FQGTGA. This CDR3 reads CASSLFGSHNEQFF. Here the CDR3 DNA reads TGTGCCAGCAGCCTTTTCGGAAGTCACAATGAGCAGTTCTTC.

The chain couples TRBV5-6 to TRBJ1-2, with D unresolved. The CDR3 sequence is 14 residues long. V lost 7 bases to trimming and J lost 4 bases, with 17 bases between them. The germline V gene encodes CDR1 SGHDT and CDR2 YYEEEE. The CDR3: CASHESRKTYGYTF. CDR3 DNA sequence: TGTGCCAGCCATGAGAGTCGAAAGACCTATGGCTACACCTTC.

In regard to this clone: This same CDR3 is encoded by further DNA sequences in the sample. The V and J genes are TRBV2 and TRBJ2-7; D gene ambiguous. Trimming cost V 4 bases and J 6 bases, with 16 bases left between them. The CDR3 contains 14 residues. Per the germline V gene, CDR1 is SNHLY and CDR2 is FYNNEI. The CDR3 region has the DNA TGTGCCAGCAGTGTCGGAGCTAGTCCTGGCGAGCAGTACTTC. Its protein product is CASSVGASPGEQYF.

This clone was observed a handful of times. The chain carries TRBV27 and TRBJ1-3; the D is unclear. The CDR3 is made up of 13 amino acids. Germline assignment: CDR1 MNHEY and CDR2 SMNVEV (reference sequence). Trimming took off 4 bases at V and 0 bases at J, with 4 bases between the two ends. In DNA form, the CDR3 reads TGTGCCAGCAGTTCCCGCTCTGGAAACACCATATATTTT. Translated: CASSSRSGNTIYF.

V usage is TRBV5-1 and J usage is TRBJ2-7; D not resolved. The CDR3 has 15 amino acids. With 0 bases removed from V and 0 bases from J, the gap between germline ends came to 10 bases. CDR1 and CDR2 from the germline V gene are SGHRS and YFSETQ. The CDR3 nucleotides are TGCGCCAGCAGCTTGGATTACCCGAGCTCCTACGAGCAGTACTTC. Encoded protein: CASSLDYPSSYEQYF.

This clone was seen more than once but under ten times. The sample has other DNA sequences that encode this CDR3 too. The chain combines TRBV9 with TRBJ2-5; D is uncertain. Germline CDR1 SGDLS, CDR2 YYNGEE. The CDR3 has 14 residues. The ends were cut back, 2 bases at V and 2 bases at J, with 10 bases in the middle. This CDR3 reads CASSVAGTQETQYF. The DNA for the CDR3 is TGTGCCAGCAGCGTGGCTGGCACTCAAGAGACCCAGTACTTC.

Worth noting for this clone: In the same sample, other DNA sequences code for this CDR3. The rearrangement links TRBV28 to TRBJ2-2, with D possibly being TRBD1 (6 bases). CDR3 size: 14 residues. V lost 6 bases and J 2 bases, leaving 10 bases between the germline ends. Germline V gives CDR1 MDHEN, CDR2 SYDVKM. In DNA form, the CDR3 reads TGTGCCAGCAGAAGGGACACTAACACCGGGGAGCTGTTTTTT. It is translated as CASRRDTNTGELFF.

The chain combines TRBV10-3 with TRBJ1-5; 7 bases map to TRBD1. The CDR3 loop spans 13 amino acids. The V segment lost 6 bases and the J segment 5 bases; nucleotides outside the gene matches: 4. Germline CDR1 and CDR2: ENHRY and SYGVKD. The CDR3 here is CAISGTVDQPQHF. The CDR3 DNA is TGTGCCATCAGCGGGACAGTCGATCAGCCCCAGCATTTT.

The rearrangement links TRBV6-4 to TRBJ2-3, with 7 bases identical to TRBD2. Trimming removed 2 bases from V and 4 bases from J; junction bases left unmatched: 9. CDR3 length equals 16 residues. Germline V gene sequence: CDR1 MRHNA, CDR2 SNTAGT. The chain's CDR3 is CASSDGAGDAADTQYF. Written as DNA, the CDR3 is TGTGCCAGCAGTGACGGGGCGGGAGATGCGGCAGATACGCAGTATTTT.

The chain couples TRBV18 to TRBJ2-7; tentative D call: TRBD1 (6 bases). The CDR3 spans 15 residues. V lost 3 bases, J lost 5 bases, and 17 bases lay in between. Germline lookup yields CDR1 KGHSH and CDR2 LQKENI. In DNA, the CDR3 is TGTGCCAGCTCACCCCTAGGCCTGGGGGACAACGAGCAGTACTTC. It is translated as CASSPLGLGDNEQYF.

The J gene is TRBJ2-5, the V gene TRBV4-2, with D perhaps matching TRBD2 (6 bases). This CDR3 is built from 15 residues. Germline V gene data show CDR1 as LGHNA and CDR2 as YNFKEQ. V was cut by 0 bases and J by 5 bases, with 13 bases left in between. The CDR3 DNA follows: TGTGCCAGCAGCCAAGATGCGGAGGGTTACGAGACCCAGTACTTC. It encodes CASSQDAEGYETQYF.